This T cell receptor (beta chain) was retrieved from a study of metastatic and nonmetastatic thyroid tumors. Overall study: Malignant thyroid and benign thyroid patients provided blood and tumor or nodule tissue whose repertoires were compared. General study findings and limits: Malignant tumors reportedly showed significantly higher TCR beta diversity than benign nodules in both blood and tumor.

Methods used by the authors: CDR3 differences across clinicopathological groups were used to build a distant-metastasis classifier for papillary thyroid cancer. TCRdb reanalyzed the PCR reads via MiXCR. TCRdb, not the authors, supplied the V and J calls. Of over 65,000 clones listed, approximately 13% are singletons. The germline V gene encodes CDR1 MNHEY and CDR2 SMNVEV (reference sequence). V was clipped by 3 bases and J by 7 bases, with 9 bases between them. There are 13 residues in the CDR3. All patients reached thyroid surgery having received no treatment beforehand. This clone was observed at least ten times. The antigen is unknown.

The specimen sequenced was tumor tissue. The V gene is TRBV27, the J gene TRBJ2-2; D is possibly TRBD2 (6 bases). This receptor was obtained from a female donor with papillary thyroid cancer or a benign thyroid nodule (not recorded which). Some clones in this sample may be carry-over from other donors' samples. CDR3 DNA sequence: TGTGCCAGCAGTTTCGTGGAGGGCGGGGAGCTGTTTTTT. Residues: CASSFVEGGELFF.